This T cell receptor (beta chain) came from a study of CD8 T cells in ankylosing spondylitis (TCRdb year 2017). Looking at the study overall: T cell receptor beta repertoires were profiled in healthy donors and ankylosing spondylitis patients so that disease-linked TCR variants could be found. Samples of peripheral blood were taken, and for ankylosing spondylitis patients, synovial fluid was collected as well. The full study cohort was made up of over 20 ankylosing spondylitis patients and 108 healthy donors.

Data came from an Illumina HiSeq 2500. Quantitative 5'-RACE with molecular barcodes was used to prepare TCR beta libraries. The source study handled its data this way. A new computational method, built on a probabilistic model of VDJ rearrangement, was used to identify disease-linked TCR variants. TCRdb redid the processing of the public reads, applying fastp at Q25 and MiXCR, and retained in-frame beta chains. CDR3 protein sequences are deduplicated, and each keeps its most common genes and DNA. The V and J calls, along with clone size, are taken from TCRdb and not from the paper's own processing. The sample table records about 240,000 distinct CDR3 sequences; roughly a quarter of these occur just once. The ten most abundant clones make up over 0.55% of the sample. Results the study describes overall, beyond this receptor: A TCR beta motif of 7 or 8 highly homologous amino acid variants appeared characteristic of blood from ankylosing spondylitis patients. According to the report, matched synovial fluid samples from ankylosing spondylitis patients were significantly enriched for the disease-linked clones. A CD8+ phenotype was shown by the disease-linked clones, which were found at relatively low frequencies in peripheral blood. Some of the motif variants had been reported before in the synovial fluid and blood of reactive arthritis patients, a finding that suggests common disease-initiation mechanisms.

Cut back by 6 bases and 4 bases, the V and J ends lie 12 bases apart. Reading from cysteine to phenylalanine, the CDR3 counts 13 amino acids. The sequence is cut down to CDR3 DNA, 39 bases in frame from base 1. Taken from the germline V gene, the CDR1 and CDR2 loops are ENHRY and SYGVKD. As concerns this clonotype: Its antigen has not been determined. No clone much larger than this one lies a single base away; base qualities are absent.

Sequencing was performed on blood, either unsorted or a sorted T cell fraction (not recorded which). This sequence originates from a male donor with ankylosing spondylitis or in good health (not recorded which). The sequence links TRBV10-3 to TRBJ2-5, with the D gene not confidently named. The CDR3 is CAIRSTPAETQYF. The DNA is TGTGCCATCAGGTCGACCCCGGCAGAGACCCAGTACTTC.